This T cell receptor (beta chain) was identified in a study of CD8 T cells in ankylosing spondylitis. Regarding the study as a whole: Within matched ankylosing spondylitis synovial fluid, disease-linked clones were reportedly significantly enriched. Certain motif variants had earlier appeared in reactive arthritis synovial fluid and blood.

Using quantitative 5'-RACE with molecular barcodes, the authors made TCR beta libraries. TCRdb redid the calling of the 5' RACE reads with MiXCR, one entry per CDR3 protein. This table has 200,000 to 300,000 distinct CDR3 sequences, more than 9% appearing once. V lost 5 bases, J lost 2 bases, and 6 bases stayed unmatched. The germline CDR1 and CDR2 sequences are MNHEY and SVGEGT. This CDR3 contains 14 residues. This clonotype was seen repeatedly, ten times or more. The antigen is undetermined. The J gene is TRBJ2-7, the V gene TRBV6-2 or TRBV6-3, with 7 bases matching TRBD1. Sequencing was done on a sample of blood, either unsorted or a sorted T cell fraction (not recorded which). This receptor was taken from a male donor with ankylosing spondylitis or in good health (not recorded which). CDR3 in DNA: TGTGCCAGCAGTCCTACAGGGGAACCCTACGAGCAGTACTTC. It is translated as CASSPTGEPYEQYF.